This T cell receptor (beta chain) was sequenced for a study of blood T cell repertoires in COVID-19. Study at large: Donors in the United States, Italy and Spain gave samples during acute or convalescent COVID-19. The cDNA or gDNA used as material had been derived from T cells, B-cell-depleted T cells, or PBMCs.

How the authors handled the data: Amplification with reference gene primers provided the estimates of nucleated cell counts. The table came from immunoSEQ multiplex PCR; TCRdb's copy has only in-frame clones and leaves some out. V and J calls and clone size are copied from that table; D and trimming were computed from the DNA. The sample has around 270,000 clones, about 88% seen once. J gave up 2 bases and V 5 bases, and 9 bases lay outside the gene matches. Looked up from germline, CDR1 is LGHNT and CDR2 is FRNRAP. The CDR3 consists of 16 residues. V is TRBV12-5 and J is TRBJ2-1, with 7 nucleotides matching TRBD1. The clonotype originates from a man between 60 and 75 years old who had recovered from COVID-19. Sequenced: peripheral blood. The CDR3 coding sequence is TGTGCTAGTGGTCGATCGACAGGGTCCGCCTACAATGAGCAGTTCTTC. Encoded protein: CASGRSTGSAYNEQFF.